These T cell receptor beta chains were read from a single sample in a study of T cells in Graves' hyperthyroidism and ophthalmopathy. TCRdb analysed the multiplex PCR reads with MiXCR anew, one entry per CDR3 protein. The data hold some 370,000 distinct CDR3 sequences, with around 15% observed a single time. The sample comprised blood. These receptors were obtained from a man aged 45-60 years with Graves' ophthalmopathy. Both conserved end residues are part of each CDR3. D genes are given only for firm matches. A row's size may be missing; if present it is once, few, many or a size class.

j_call	clone_size	d_call	v_call	cdr3_length	cdr3_aa	cdr3_nt
TRBJ2-1	-	TRBD2	TRBV20-1	13	CSAGTSVNNEQFF	TGCAGTGCCGGGACTAGCGTAAACAATGAGCAGTTCTTC
TRBJ2-7	few	TRBD2	TRBV9	14	CASSFSGRAVEQYF	TGTGCCAGCAGCTTTAGCGGGAGGGCCGTCGAGCAGTACTTC
TRBJ1-4	many	-	TRBV6-1	13	CASSRQINEKLFF	TGTGCCAGCAGTCGGCAGATTAATGAAAAACTGTTTTTT
TRBJ2-7	once	TRBD2	TRBV7-2	19	CASSIPRVRLAGGSYEQYF	TGTGCCAGCAGCATCCCACGCGTCCGTCTAGCGGGAGGATCCTACGAGCAGTACTTC
TRBJ2-6	many	-	TRBV12-3/TRBV12-4	14	CASSYDSGANVLTF	TGTGCCAGCAGTTACGATTCTGGGGCCAACGTCCTGACTTTC
TRBJ2-2	few	TRBD2	TRBV10-3	15	CAIRGLAGSTGELFF	TGTGCCATCAGGGGACTAGCGGGGTCCACCGGGGAGCTGTTTTTT
TRBJ1-1	many	-	TRBV30	11	CAWSALTEAFF	TGTGCCTGGAGCGCGTTGACTGAAGCTTTCTTT
TRBJ1-2	few	-	TRBV18	13	CASSPTGSSGYTF	TGTGCCAGCTCACCCACAGGGTCCTCTGGCTACACCTTC
TRBJ2-1	-	-	TRBV7-9	16	CASSFSPPGSYNEQFF	TGTGCCAGCAGCTTCTCTCCTCCAGGATCCTACAATGAGCAGTTCTTC
TRBJ2-7	many	TRBD2	TRBV2	19	CASSELEGLAGGSSYEQYF	TGTGCCAGCAGTGAATTAGAGGGACTAGCGGGAGGGAGCTCCTACGAGCAGTACTTC
TRBJ2-3	many	-	TRBV20-1	15	CSARDPSRVADTQYF	TGCAGTGCTAGAGATCCCTCTAGGGTGGCAGATACGCAGTATTTT
TRBJ2-5	few	-	TRBV12-3/TRBV12-4	15	CASSFLVLGQETQYF	TGTGCCAGCAGTTTTCTCGTGCTTGGCCAAGAGACCCAGTACTTC
TRBJ2-1	-	TRBD2	TRBV3-1	14	CASSQGGLPSEQFF	TGTGCCAGCAGCCAAGGGGGACTACCCAGTGAGCAGTTCTTC
TRBJ2-3	-	-	TRBV9	13	CASSPFIADTQYF	TGTGCCAGCAGCCCCTTTATTGCAGATACGCAGTATTTT
TRBJ2-7	-	-	TRBV20-1	12	CSARQGVYEQYF	TGCAGTGCTAGACAGGGTGTTTACGAGCAGTACTTC
TRBJ2-3	few	TRBD2	TRBV24-1	16	CATSAGAGGRQDTQYF	TGTGCCACCAGTGCGGGAGCGGGAGGGCGGCAAGATACGCAGTATTTT
TRBJ1-2	many	-	TRBV9	15	CASSTTGITNYGYTF	TGTGCCAGCAGCACTACAGGGATTACTAACTATGGCTACACCTTC
TRBJ2-7	many	-	TRBV7-3	13	CASSFPSAYEQYF	TGTGCCAGCAGCTTCCCGTCCGCCTACGAGCAGTACTTC
TRBJ1-3	-	TRBD1	TRBV19	17	CASTTIRGPSSGNTIYF	TGTGCCAGTACTACGATCAGGGGGCCGAGCTCTGGAAACACCATATATTTT
TRBJ2-1	-	TRBD1	TRBV6-2/TRBV6-3	15	CASRLGTGPYNEQFF	TGTGCCAGCAGGCTCGGGACAGGCCCTTACAATGAGCAGTTCTTC
TRBJ1-2	many	-	TRBV12-3/TRBV12-4	13	CASSPGHLYGYTF	TGTGCCAGCAGTCCTGGACACCTCTATGGCTACACCTTC
TRBJ1-5	-	-	TRBV20-1	15	CSASPPRAKNQPQHF	TGCAGTGCCAGTCCTCCACGGGCCAAAAATCAGCCCCAGCATTTT
TRBJ2-1	once	-	TRBV29-1	11	CSTDTYNEQFF	TGCAGCACCGACACCTACAATGAGCAGTTCTTC
TRBJ1-2	many	-	TRBV2	14	CASSEAGGGYGYTF	TGTGCCAGCAGTGAAGCAGGGGGGGGCTATGGCTACACCTTC
TRBJ1-5	-	-	TRBV5-6	18	CASSSTQDNSLGSQPQHF	TGTGCCAGCAGCTCGACCCAGGACAATTCTTTGGGCAGCCAGCCCCAGCATTTT
TRBJ2-1	-	-	TRBV9	14	CASSVGPPGDEQFF	TGTGCCAGCAGCGTGGGGCCTCCCGGTGATGAGCAGTTCTTC
TRBJ2-2	many	TRBD1	TRBV2	13	CAIRQGISGELFF	TGTGCCATTCGACAGGGAATTAGCGGGGAGCTGTTTTTT
TRBJ1-1	-	-	TRBV12-3/TRBV12-4	14	CASRPAGGFAEAFF	TGTGCCAGCAGACCGGCCGGGGGCTTCGCTGAAGCTTTCTTT
TRBJ1-2	many	-	TRBV9	16	CASSGDLGTNFPGYTF	TGTGCCAGCAGCGGAGACCTCGGGACGAACTTTCCTGGCTACACCTTC
TRBJ2-1	few	-	TRBV7-9	18	CASSLASRVGFSYNEQFF	TGTGCCAGCAGCTTAGCGTCGAGAGTAGGTTTCTCCTACAATGAGCAGTTCTTC
TRBJ2-5	-	TRBD1	TRBV27	14	CASSFTGGEETQYF	TGTGCCAGCAGTTTTACAGGGGGCGAAGAGACCCAGTACTTC
TRBJ2-5	many	TRBD2	TRBV27	16	CASSSWTISGRGTQYF	TGTGCCAGCAGTTCATGGACGATCTCGGGGAGGGGGACCCAGTACTTC
TRBJ2-1	many	TRBD2	TRBV7-6	16	CASSLEASGRDNEQFF	TGTGCCAGCAGCTTAGAGGCTAGCGGGAGGGACAATGAGCAGTTCTTC
TRBJ2-7	many	TRBD2	TRBV18	17	CASSLPWGSGMSYEQYF	TGTGCCAGCTCACTACCGTGGGGTAGCGGGATGTCCTACGAGCAGTACTTC
TRBJ2-5	many	TRBD1	TRBV10-2	14	CASSTGTEQETQYF	TGCGCCAGCAGTACCGGGACAGAGCAAGAGACCCAGTACTTC
TRBJ2-3	-	TRBD1	TRBV5-5	16	CASSLGQGGSTDTQYF	TGTGCCAGCAGCCTTGGACAGGGGGGCAGCACAGATACGCAGTATTTT
TRBJ2-7	few	-	TRBV28	12	CASSWTVYEQYF	TGTGCCAGCAGTTGGACTGTCTACGAGCAGTACTTC
TRBJ2-5	many	-	TRBV27	14	CASSSQGFGETQYF	TGTGCCAGCAGTTCACAGGGTTTTGGAGAGACCCAGTACTTC
TRBJ2-5	many	TRBD1	TRBV2	14	CASSERQGGRTQYF	TGTGCCAGCAGTGAACGACAGGGGGGTAGGACCCAGTACTTC
TRBJ1-1	few	-	TRBV5-1	15	CASSSQQGFGTEAFF	TGCGCCAGCAGCTCACAACAGGGCTTCGGCACTGAAGCTTTCTTT
TRBJ2-2	few	TRBD1	TRBV10-1	17	CASSERVGTGNTGELFF	TGCGCCAGCAGTGAGAGGGTTGGGACAGGGAACACCGGGGAGCTGTTTTTT
TRBJ2-1	few	-	TRBV15	15	CATSRDSGTYNEQFF	TGTGCCACCAGCAGAGATTCGGGGACCTACAATGAGCAGTTCTTC
TRBJ2-5	few	TRBD1	TRBV24-1	16	CATSEGTGIVQETQYF	TGTGCCACCAGTGAAGGGACAGGGATTGTCCAAGAGACCCAGTACTTC
TRBJ2-2	many	TRBD2	TRBV9	22	CASSAEITPGLAGPIPTGELFF	TGTGCCAGCAGCGCCGAAATAACCCCGGGACTAGCGGGTCCTATCCCCACCGGGGAGCTGTTTTTT
TRBJ2-2	many	TRBD2	TRBV7-2	15	CASSGGVSNTGELFF	TGTGCCTCTTCGGGGGGAGTCAGTAACACCGGGGAGCTGTTTTTT
TRBJ2-2	many	-	TRBV2	14	CASSEMSRTGELFF	TGTGCCAGCAGTGAAATGTCGAGGACCGGGGAGCTGTTTTTT
TRBJ2-7	-	-	TRBV4-1	13	CASSQIEDYEQYF	TGCGCCAGCAGCCAAATTGAGGACTACGAGCAGTACTTC
TRBJ1-2	few	-	TRBV19	14	CASSIGAGAYGYTF	TGTGCCAGTAGTATTGGCGCGGGGGCCTATGGCTACACCTTC
TRBJ2-3	-	TRBD1	TRBV27	15	CASSGDRGLSDTQYF	TGTGCCAGCAGTGGGGACAGGGGGCTTTCAGATACGCAGTATTTT
TRBJ2-1	many	TRBD2	TRBV5-1	15	CASSLNLAGKNEQFF	TGCGCCAGCAGCTTAAACCTAGCGGGAAAGAATGAGCAGTTCTTC
TRBJ2-3	many	-	TRBV29-1	13	CSVAGALTDTQYF	TGCAGCGTTGCGGGGGCACTAACAGATACGCAGTATTTT
TRBJ2-1	few	TRBD1	TRBV6-1	16	CASTPAGGGSDNEQFF	TGTGCCAGCACCCCTGCAGGGGGTGGTAGCGACAATGAGCAGTTCTTC
TRBJ2-7	-	TRBD1	TRBV7-9	15	CASSSQGGPTCEQYF	TGTGCCAGCAGCTCACAGGGGGGACCTACCTGCGAGCAGTACTTC
TRBJ1-1	many	TRBD1	TRBV3-1	16	CASSHDRVGLNTEAFF	TGTGCCAGCAGCCACGACAGGGTGGGGTTGAACACTGAAGCTTTCTTT
TRBJ2-7	many	TRBD2	TRBV11-2	14	CASSGLLATYEQYF	TGTGCCAGCAGCGGACTACTAGCGACCTACGAGCAGTACTTC
TRBJ1-6	many	TRBD1	TRBV6-1	15	CASSDDRDDNSPLHF	TGTGCCAGCAGTGACGACAGGGATGACAATTCACCCCTCCACTTT
TRBJ2-2	-	TRBD2	TRBV20-1	18	CSARDPGTSGSWTGELFF	TGCAGTGCTAGAGATCCCGGGACTAGCGGGAGTTGGACCGGGGAGCTGTTTTTT
TRBJ1-4	few	TRBD1	TRBV9	16	CASSDGGQGTNEKLFF	TGTGCCAGCAGCGACGGGGGACAGGGAACTAATGAAAAACTGTTTTTT
TRBJ1-1	-	TRBD1	TRBV6-5	14	CASSFGTGATEAFF	TGTGCCAGCAGTTTCGGGACAGGGGCGACTGAAGCTTTCTTT
TRBJ1-1	many	-	TRBV2	12	CASSKIQGLAFF	TGTGCCAGCAGTAAAATACAGGGTTTAGCTTTCTTT